These 9 T cell receptor beta chains share one sample of origin, sequenced in a study of T cells in Graves' hyperthyroidism and ophthalmopathy. RNA transcripts served as the template for amplifying TCR beta CDR3 regions. Primed by the HTBI set, a first-round RT-PCR was run on the TCR CDR3. TCRdb ran MiXCR on the multiplex PCR reads and lists one entry per CDR3 protein. The table shows over 150,000 distinct CDR3 sequences, with approximately 17% occurring only once. Sequencing used blood. The source of these receptors is a woman aged 50 to 60 with Graves' hyperthyroidism.

This clonotype was counted ten times or more. This chain uses TRBV18 with TRBJ1-4; D gene unclear. The CDR3 is 14 amino acids. Germline loops: CDR1 KGHSH, CDR2 LQKENI. V gave up 4 bases and J gave up 0 bases, with 6 bases separating them. The CDR3 nucleotides are TGTGCCAGCTCACATGGATCAACTAATGAAAAACTGTTTTTT. Encoded protein: CASSHGSTNEKLFF.

The rearrangement uses TRBV20-1 and TRBJ2-1, with 8 bases matching TRBD2. Germline-derived CDR1 and CDR2 are DFQATT and SNEGSKA (reference sequence). The CDR3 consists of 14 residues. The V and J ends lost 6 bases and 8 bases, in that order; junction bases with no gene match: 12. CDR3 sequence (DNA): TGCAGTGCCCGTTCGTCTAGCGGGTATCATGAGCAGTTCTTC. Its protein is CSARSSSGYHEQFF.

This clonotype came up many times. The chain uses TRBV7-8 and TRBJ1-1, with D maybe TRBD1 (5 bases). The V end lost 1 base, the J end lost 3 bases, and 9 bases lay between the germline ends. Germline V CDR1 and CDR2: SGHVS, FQNEAQ. This CDR3 is 14 amino acids long. For the CDR3, the DNA is TGTGCCAGCAGCTTAGGGGGGTTTTACACTGAAGCTTTCTTT. It yields the protein CASSLGGFYTEAFF.

In this sample, this clonotype turned up many times. The rearrangement links TRBV19 to TRBJ1-1; perhaps TRBD1 as D (6 bases). This CDR3 comprises 13 residues. Trimming pared 7 bases from V and 0 bases from J, leaving 9 bases between. CDR1 is LNHDA and CDR2 is SQIVND in the germline V gene (reference sequence). CDR3 in amino acids: CASMGGLNTEAFF. Written as DNA, the CDR3 is TGTGCCAGTATGGGGGGGCTGAACACTGAAGCTTTCTTT.

The rearrangement uses TRBV9 and TRBJ2-7; D perhaps matches TRBD2 (5 bases). This CDR3 has 17 amino acids. CDR1 and CDR2 from the germline V gene are SGDLS and YYNGEE. The ends were cut back, 0 bases at V and 3 bases at J, with 19 bases in the middle. For the CDR3, the DNA is TGTGCCAGCAGCGTAGGGGGATCTCCTTCTACTAGCTACGAGCAGTACTTC. Translation gives CASSVGGSPSTSYEQYF.

This clonotype appeared many times. V usage is TRBV6-1 and J usage is TRBJ2-1, with 9 bases aligning to TRBD2. Looked up from germline, CDR1 is MNHNS and CDR2 is SASEGT. The CDR3 totals 15 residues. V lost 7 bases to trimming and J lost 4 bases; unmatched junction nucleotides: 8. The CDR3 here is CASTPGLAGYNEQFF. CDR3 nucleotides: TGTGCCAGCACCCCGGGACTAGCCGGATACAATGAGCAGTTCTTC.

At least ten counts were recorded for this clonotype. The chain uses TRBV6-1 and TRBJ1-2; no firm D call. This CDR3 is 15 amino acids long. Germline V lookup: CDR1 MNHNS, CDR2 SASEGT. Trimming took off 3 bases at V and 4 bases at J, with 15 bases between the two ends. CDR3 amino acids: CASSDQDRRTYGYTF. The DNA of the CDR3 is TGTGCCAGCAGTGATCAGGACCGAAGAACCTATGGCTACACCTTC.

There are a few counts of this clonotype. The chain uses TRBV19 and TRBJ1-1; D remains unclear. The V end was cut by 1 base, the J end by 6 bases, with 6 bases between. The CDR3 loop spans 12 amino acids. Germline V gene data show CDR1 as LNHDA and CDR2 as SQIVND (reference sequence). The CDR3 DNA reads TGTGCCAGTAGTATAGGAAGCGCTGAAGCTTTCTTT. Translating it yields CASSIGSAEAFF.

In its sample, this clonotype was seen many times. CDR3 DNA: TGTGCCAGCAGTTGGGGGGGTGAGCAGTTCTTC. It codes for CASSWGGEQFF. V gene TRBV6-2 or TRBV6-3 combines with J gene TRBJ2-1; 7 bases map to TRBD2. This CDR3 has 11 amino acids. CDR1 and CDR2 (germline): MNHEY, SVGEGT. V dropped 4 bases and J dropped 9; count of bases not matched to a gene: 0.